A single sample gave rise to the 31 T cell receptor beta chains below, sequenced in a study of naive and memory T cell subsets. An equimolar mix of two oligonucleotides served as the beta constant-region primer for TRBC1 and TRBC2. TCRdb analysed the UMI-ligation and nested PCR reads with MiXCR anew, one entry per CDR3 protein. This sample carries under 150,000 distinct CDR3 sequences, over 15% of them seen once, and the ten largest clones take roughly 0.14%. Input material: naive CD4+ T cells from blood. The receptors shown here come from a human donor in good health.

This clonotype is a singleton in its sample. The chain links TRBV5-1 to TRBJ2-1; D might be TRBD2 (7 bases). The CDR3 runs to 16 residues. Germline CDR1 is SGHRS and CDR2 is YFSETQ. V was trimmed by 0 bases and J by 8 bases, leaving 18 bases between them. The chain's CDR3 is CASSLAPGRGGDEQFF. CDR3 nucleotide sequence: TGCGCCAGCAGCTTGGCCCCGGGGCGAGGGGGGGATGAGCAGTTCTTC.

The CDR3 sequence is CASSVDEDYGYTF. In DNA form, the CDR3 reads TGTGCCAGCAGCGTAGATGAAGATTATGGCTACACCTTC. The V call is TRBV9, the J call TRBJ1-2; D is undetermined. The CDR3 is 13 residues long. Deletions cut 0 bases from V and 5 bases from J, with 8 bases between. Germline CDR1 is SGDLS and CDR2 is YYNGEE.

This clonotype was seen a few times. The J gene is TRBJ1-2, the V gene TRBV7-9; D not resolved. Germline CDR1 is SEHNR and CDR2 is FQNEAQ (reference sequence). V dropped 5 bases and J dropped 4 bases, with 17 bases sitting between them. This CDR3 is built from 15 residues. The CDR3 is CASSPNFGVGYGYTF. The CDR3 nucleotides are TGTGCCAGCAGCCCAAACTTTGGGGTGGGCTATGGCTACACCTTC.

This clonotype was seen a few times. The DNA for the CDR3 is TGTGCCAGCAGTTTGCTGGAGAGCATAGCCAAAAACATTCAGTACTTC. This codes for CASSLLESIAKNIQYF. The chain employs TRBV12-3 or TRBV12-4 and TRBJ2-4; D call uncertain. This CDR3 region has 16 residues. V shed 3 bases and J shed 0 bases, with 12 bases lying between them.

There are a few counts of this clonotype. As DNA, the CDR3 is TGTGCCAGCAGCCGGGAGACGGACAGGGAACCCAATCAGCCCCAGCATTTT. It translates to CASSRETDREPNQPQHF. The J gene is TRBJ1-5, the V gene TRBV21-1; the DNA was not compared with TRBD1, the D call given in the table. TRBV21-1 represents a pseudogene. This CDR3 contains 17 residues.

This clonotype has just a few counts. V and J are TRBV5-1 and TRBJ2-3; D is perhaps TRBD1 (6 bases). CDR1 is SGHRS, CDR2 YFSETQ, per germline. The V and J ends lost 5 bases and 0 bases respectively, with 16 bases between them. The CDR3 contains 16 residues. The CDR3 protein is CASRPGQLTSTDTQYF. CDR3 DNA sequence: TGCGCCAGCAGACCGGGACAACTAACTAGCACAGATACGCAGTATTTT.

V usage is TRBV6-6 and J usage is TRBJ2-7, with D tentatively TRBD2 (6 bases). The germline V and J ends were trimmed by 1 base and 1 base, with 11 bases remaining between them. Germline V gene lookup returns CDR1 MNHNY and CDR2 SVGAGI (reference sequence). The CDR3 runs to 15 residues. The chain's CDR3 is CASSYYATSSYEQYF. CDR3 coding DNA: TGTGCCAGCAGTTACTACGCGACTAGTTCCTACGAGCAGTACTTC.

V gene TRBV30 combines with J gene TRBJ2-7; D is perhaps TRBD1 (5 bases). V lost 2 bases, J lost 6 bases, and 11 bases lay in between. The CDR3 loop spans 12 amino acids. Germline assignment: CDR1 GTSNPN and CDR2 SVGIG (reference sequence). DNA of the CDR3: TGTGCCTGGAGTACAGGCTCGCCCGAGCAGTACTTC. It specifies CAWSTGSPEQYF.

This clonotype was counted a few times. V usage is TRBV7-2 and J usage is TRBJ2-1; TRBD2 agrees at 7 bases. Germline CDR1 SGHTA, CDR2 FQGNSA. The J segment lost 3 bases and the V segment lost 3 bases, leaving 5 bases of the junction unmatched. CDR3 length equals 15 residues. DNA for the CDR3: TGTGCCAGCAGCTTTTCCAGCGGGATCTACAATGAGCAGTTCTTC. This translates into CASSFSSGIYNEQFF. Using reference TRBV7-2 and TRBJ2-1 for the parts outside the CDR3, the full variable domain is GAGVSQSPSNKVTEKGKDVELRCDPISGHTALYWYRQSLGQGLEFLIYFQGNSAPDKSGLPSDRFSAERTGGSVSTLTIQRTQQEDSAVYLCASSFSSGIYNEQFFGPGTRLTVL.

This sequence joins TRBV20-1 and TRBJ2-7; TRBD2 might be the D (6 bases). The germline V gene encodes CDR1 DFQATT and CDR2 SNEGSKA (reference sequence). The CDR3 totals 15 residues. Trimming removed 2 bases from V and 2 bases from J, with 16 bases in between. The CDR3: CSARRRDGGAYEQYF. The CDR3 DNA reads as TGCAGTGCTAGACGCCGGGACGGGGGAGCCTACGAGCAGTACTTC.

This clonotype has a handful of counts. Here the CDR3 DNA reads TGTGCCAGCAGTTCCTCACGACAGGGGTTCCAGCCCCAGCATTTT. It is translated as CASSSSRQGFQPQHF. The rearrangement joins TRBV6-5 to TRBJ1-5; 8 bases match TRBD1. Trimming took 4 bases from V and 7 from J; bases not matched to a gene: 9. This CDR3 spans 15 amino acids. Per germline, CDR1 MNHEY and CDR2 SVGAGI.

The CDR3: CASERSSGNTIYF. The CDR3 DNA is TGTGCTAGTGAACGGAGCTCTGGAAACACCATATATTTT. This chain links TRBV12-5 with TRBJ1-3; D is undetermined. Per germline, CDR1 LGHNT and CDR2 FRNRAP. Trimming took off 7 bases at V and 0 bases at J, with 7 bases between the two ends. This CDR3 comprises 13 residues.

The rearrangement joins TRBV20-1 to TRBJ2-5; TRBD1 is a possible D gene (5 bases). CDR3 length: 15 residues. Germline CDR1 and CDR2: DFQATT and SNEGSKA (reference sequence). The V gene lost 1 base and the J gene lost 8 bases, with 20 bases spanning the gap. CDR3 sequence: CSARGGRHKRFTQYF. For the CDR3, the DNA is TGCAGTGCTAGAGGGGGCAGACATAAGAGATTTACCCAGTACTTC.

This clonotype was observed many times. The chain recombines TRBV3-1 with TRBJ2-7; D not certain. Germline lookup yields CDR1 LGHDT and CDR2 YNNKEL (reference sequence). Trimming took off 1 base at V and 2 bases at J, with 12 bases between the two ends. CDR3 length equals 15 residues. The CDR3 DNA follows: TGTGCCAGCAGCCAAGGCGATGGGCAGGCCTACGAGCAGTACTTC. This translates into CASSQGDGQAYEQYF.

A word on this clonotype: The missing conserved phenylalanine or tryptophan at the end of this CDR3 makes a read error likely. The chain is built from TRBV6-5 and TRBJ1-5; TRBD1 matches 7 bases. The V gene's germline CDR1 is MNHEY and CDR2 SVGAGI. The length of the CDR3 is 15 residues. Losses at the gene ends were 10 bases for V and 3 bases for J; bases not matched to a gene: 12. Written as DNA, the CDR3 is TGTGCCACCTCCGAGGAGGGGGCCGCCAATCAGCCCCAGCATCTT. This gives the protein CATSEEGAANQPQHL.

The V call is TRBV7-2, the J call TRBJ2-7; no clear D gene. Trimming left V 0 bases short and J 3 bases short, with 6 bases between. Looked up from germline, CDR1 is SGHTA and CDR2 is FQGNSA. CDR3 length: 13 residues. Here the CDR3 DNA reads TGTGCCAGCAGCTTAGCTGGGAACTACGAGCAGTACTTC. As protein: CASSLAGNYEQYF.

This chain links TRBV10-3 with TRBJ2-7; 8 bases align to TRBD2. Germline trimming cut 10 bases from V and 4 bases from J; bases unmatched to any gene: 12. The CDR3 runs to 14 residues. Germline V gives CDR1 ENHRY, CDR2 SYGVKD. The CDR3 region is CATSPLAGRYEQYF. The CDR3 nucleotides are TGTGCCACCTCCCCCCTAGCGGGTCGGTACGAGCAGTACTTC.

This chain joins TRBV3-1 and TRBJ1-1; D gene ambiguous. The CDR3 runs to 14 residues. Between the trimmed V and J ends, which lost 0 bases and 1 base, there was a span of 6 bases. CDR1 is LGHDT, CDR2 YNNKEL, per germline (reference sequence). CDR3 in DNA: TGTGCCAGCAGCCAAGATCACAGGAACACTGAAGCTTTCTTT. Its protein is CASSQDHRNTEAFF.

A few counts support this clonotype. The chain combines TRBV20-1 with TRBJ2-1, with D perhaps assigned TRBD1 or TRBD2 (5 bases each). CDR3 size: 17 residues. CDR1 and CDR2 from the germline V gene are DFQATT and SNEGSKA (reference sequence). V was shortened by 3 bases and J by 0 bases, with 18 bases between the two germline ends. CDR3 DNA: TGCAGTGCTAGTCGTCGGGGCGTCCTATTCTCCTACAATGAGCAGTTCTTC. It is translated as CSASRRGVLFSYNEQFF.

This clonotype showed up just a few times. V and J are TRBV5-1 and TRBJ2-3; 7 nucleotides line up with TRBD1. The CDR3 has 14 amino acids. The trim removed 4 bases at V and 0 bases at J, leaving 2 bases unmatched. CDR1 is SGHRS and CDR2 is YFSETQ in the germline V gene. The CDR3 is CASSPTGSTDTQYF. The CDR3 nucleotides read TGCGCCAGCAGCCCGACAGGGAGCACAGATACGCAGTATTTT.

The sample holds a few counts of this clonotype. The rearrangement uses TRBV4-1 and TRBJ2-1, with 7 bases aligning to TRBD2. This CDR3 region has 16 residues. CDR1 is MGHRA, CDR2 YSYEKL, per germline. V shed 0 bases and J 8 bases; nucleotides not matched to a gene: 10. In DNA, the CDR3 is TGCGCCAGCAGCCAAGATCGGACTAGGGATGTCTATGAGCAGTTCTTC. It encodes CASSQDRTRDVYEQFF.

CDR3 DNA: TGTGCCAGCAGCCCTAATGCGGGGGGTGGAACTGAAGCTTTCTTT. It codes for CASSPNAGGGTEAFF. This chain uses TRBV3-1 with TRBJ1-1; TRBD1 might be the D (5 bases). The CDR3 is 15 residues long. V was shortened by 4 bases and J by 5 bases, with 17 bases between the two germline ends. Germline V gene sequence: CDR1 LGHDT, CDR2 YNNKEL (reference sequence). Full variable domain (remainder filled in from reference TRBV3-1 and TRBJ1-1): DTAVSQTPKYLVTQMGNDKSIKCEQNLGHDTMYWYKQDSKKFLKIMFSYNNKELIINETVPNRFSPKSPDKAHLNLHINSLELGDSAVYFCASSPNAGGGTEAFFGQGTRLTVV.

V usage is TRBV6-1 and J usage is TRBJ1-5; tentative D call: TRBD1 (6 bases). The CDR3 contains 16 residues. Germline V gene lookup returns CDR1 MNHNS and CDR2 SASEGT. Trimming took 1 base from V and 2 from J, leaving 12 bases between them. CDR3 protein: CASSEGSAGGNQPQHF. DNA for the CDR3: TGTGCCAGCAGTGAAGGGAGCGCAGGGGGCAATCAGCCCCAGCATTTT.

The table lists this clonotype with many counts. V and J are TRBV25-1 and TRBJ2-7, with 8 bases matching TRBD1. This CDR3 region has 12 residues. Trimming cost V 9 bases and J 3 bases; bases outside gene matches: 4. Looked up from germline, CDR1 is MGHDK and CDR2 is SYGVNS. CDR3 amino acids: CASTTGVYEQYF. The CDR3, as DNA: TGTGCCAGTACGACAGGGGTCTACGAGCAGTACTTC.

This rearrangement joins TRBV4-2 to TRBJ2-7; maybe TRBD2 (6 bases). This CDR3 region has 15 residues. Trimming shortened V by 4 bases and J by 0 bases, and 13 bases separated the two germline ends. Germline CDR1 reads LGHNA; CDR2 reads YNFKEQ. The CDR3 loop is CASSPGRQFSYEQYF. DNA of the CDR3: TGTGCCAGCAGCCCAGGGAGGCAGTTCTCCTACGAGCAGTACTTC.

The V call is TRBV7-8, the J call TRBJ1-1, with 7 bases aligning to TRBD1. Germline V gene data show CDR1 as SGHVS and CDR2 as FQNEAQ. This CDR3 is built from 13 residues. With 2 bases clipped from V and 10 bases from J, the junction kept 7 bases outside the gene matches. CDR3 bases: TGTGCCAGCAGCTTATACCGAGACAGGGCAGCTTTCTTT. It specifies CASSLYRDRAAFF.

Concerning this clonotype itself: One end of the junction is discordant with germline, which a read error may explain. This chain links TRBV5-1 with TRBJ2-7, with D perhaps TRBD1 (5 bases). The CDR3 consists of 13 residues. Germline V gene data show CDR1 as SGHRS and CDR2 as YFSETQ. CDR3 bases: TGCGCCAGCAGCTTTCAGGGCTCCAACGAGCAGTACTTC. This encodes CASSFQGSNEQYF.

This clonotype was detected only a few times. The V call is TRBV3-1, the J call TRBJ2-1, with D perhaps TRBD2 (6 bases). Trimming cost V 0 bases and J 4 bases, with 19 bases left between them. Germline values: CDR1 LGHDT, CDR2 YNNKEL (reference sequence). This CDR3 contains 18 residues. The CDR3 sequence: CASSQEFGGAQLYNEQFF. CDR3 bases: TGTGCCAGCAGCCAAGAATTTGGAGGGGCACAGCTGTACAATGAGCAGTTCTTC.

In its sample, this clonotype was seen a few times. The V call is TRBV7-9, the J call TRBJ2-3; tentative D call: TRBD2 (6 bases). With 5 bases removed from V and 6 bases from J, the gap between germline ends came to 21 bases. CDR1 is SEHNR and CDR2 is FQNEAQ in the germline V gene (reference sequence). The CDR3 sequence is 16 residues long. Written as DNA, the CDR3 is TGTGCCAGCAGCAGTTTTGTCGGGGGTGGCCACGATACGCAGTATTTT. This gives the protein CASSSFVGGGHDTQYF.

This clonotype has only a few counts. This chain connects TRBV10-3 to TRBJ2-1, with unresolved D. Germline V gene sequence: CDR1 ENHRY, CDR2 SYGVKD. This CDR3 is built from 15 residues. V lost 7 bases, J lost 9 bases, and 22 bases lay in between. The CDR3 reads CAITKEESARSEQFF. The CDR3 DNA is TGTGCCATCACCAAAGAGGAGTCCGCGCGGTCTGAGCAGTTCTTC.

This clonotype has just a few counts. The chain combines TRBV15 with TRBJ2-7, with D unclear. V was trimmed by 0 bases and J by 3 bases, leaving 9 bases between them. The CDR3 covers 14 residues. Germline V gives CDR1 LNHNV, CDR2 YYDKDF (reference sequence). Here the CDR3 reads CATSRDRYGYEQYF. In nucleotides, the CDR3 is TGTGCCACCAGCAGAGATCGTTACGGCTACGAGCAGTACTTC.